A selection of T cell receptor beta chains follows, all from one sample in a study of blood T cells in healthy people across ages. TCRdb reprocessed the 5' RACE reads via MiXCR and lists one record per CDR3 protein. The table shows 750,000 to 850,000 distinct CDR3 sequences, with 20% to 25% occurring only once. These records were also assigned to another study, of T cells of mothers and their children.

Material for sequencing was blood. The receptors here all came from a boy aged 5-17 years in good health. Both conserved end residues are part of each CDR3. D genes are given only for firm matches. Clone size is not always given. Where it is, it says once, few, many or a class for expanded clones.

CDR3nt | CDR3aa | j_gene | abundance | d_gene | v_gene
TGTGCCAGCATCGGGGCTAGCGGGGGCACAGATACGCAGTATTTT | CASIGASGGTDTQYF | TRBJ2-3 | NA | TRBD2 | TRBV12-3/TRBV12-4
TGTGCCAGCAGCTTCCTGGACAGGGTGAACACTGAAGCTTTCTTT | CASSFLDRVNTEAFF | TRBJ1-1 | NA | TRBD1 | TRBV7-2
TGTGCCAGCAGCCAAGATCTAAAGGGGTTGGAGACCCAGTACTTC | CASSQDLKGLETQYF | TRBJ2-5 | NA | NA | TRBV3-1
TGTGCCAGCAGTTACTCGGCCCGACAAAACACCCTTTATGGCTACACCTTC | CASSYSARQNTLYGYTF | TRBJ1-2 | NA | NA | TRBV6-2/TRBV6-3
TGCGCCAGCAGCCAAGATCGGACTAGCACAGATACGCAGTATTTT | CASSQDRTSTDTQYF | TRBJ2-3 | few | NA | TRBV4-3
TGCAGCGCCGATCTGGGGGGCGGTGACATTCAGTACTTC | CSADLGGGDIQYF | TRBJ2-4 | few | NA | TRBV29-1
TGTGCCAGTAGGGGACAGGGTTTAGAGACCCAGTACTTC | CASRGQGLETQYF | TRBJ2-5 | NA | TRBD1 | TRBV19
TGTGCCAGCCGTATGGGGGCGACCCTGAATGAGCAGTTCTTC | CASRMGATLNEQFF | TRBJ2-1 | NA | NA | TRBV7-8
TGCAGTGCCACACACCTTGATTGGACGTCCGGGCAAGGGGAGACCCAGTACTTC | CSATHLDWTSGQGETQYF | TRBJ2-5 | NA | NA | TRBV20-1
TGTGCCACCAGTGGACGGGAAGACATTCAGTACTTC | CATSGREDIQYF | TRBJ2-4 | NA | NA | TRBV24-1
TGTGCCAGCAGTGACTGGACGGTGAATCAGCCCCAGCATTTT | CASSDWTVNQPQHF | TRBJ1-5 | few | NA | TRBV6-2/TRBV6-3
TGCGCCAGCAAATGGACAGCCCCGAATTCACCCCTCCACTTT | CASKWTAPNSPLHF | TRBJ1-6 | few | NA | TRBV5-1
TGTGCCAGCAGGAATATGCTCACGACGGGACTAAAGAGCACAGATACGCAGTATTTT | CASRNMLTTGLKSTDTQYF | TRBJ2-3 | once | TRBD2 | TRBV12-3/TRBV12-4
TGTGCCAGCAGCTACCCAAGTTACACCGGGGAGCTGTTTTTT | CASSYPSYTGELFF | TRBJ2-2 | NA | NA | TRBV7-9
TGTGCCAGCAGCTACCGGACAGGGACCAACACTGAAGCTTTCTTT | CASSYRTGTNTEAFF | TRBJ1-1 | NA | TRBD1 | TRBV5-5
TGTGCCAGCGGACAGTCCCAAGAGACCCAGTACTTC | CASGQSQETQYF | TRBJ2-5 | NA | NA | TRBV6-5
TGTGCCAGCAGTTTCGTTCCGGGGGGCTATGGCTACACCTTC | CASSFVPGGYGYTF | TRBJ1-2 | few | NA | TRBV28
TGCAGCGTTGGTAGCGGGGGGGTCGGGAGCACAGATACGCAGTATTTT | CSVGSGGVGSTDTQYF | TRBJ2-3 | NA | TRBD2 | TRBV29-1
TGTGCCAGTCTACAGGGTAAACTCGGCTCCTACGAGCAGTACTTC | CASLQGKLGSYEQYF | TRBJ2-7 | NA | NA | TRBV28
TGCAGCGTTGGGGAGCGGGGGAGTGGCACTGAAGCTTTCTTT | CSVGERGSGTEAFF | TRBJ1-1 | NA | NA | TRBV29-1
TGTGCCAGCAACACCGTTTACAATGAGCAGTTCTTC | CASNTVYNEQFF | TRBJ2-1 | NA | NA | TRBV28
TGTGCCAGCAGCTTGATGCCGGGAGGAAACACCATATATTTT | CASSLMPGGNTIYF | TRBJ1-3 | few | NA | TRBV7-3
TGCAGCGTTGGCCTAGACGGATCCTACGAGCAGTACTTC | CSVGLDGSYEQYF | TRBJ2-7 | NA | NA | TRBV29-1
TGTGCCAGCAGTTACCCAACCGGGACAGGGATCGACGAGCAGTACTTC | CASSYPTGTGIDEQYF | TRBJ2-7 | NA | TRBD1 | TRBV28
TGTGCCAGCAGTTCATACAACACTGAAGTTTTCTTT | CASSSYNTEVFF | TRBJ1-1 | NA | NA | TRBV27
TGTGCCAGCAGTTTATTGGGGTCACACTACGAGCAGTACTTC | CASSLLGSHYEQYF | TRBJ2-7 | few | NA | TRBV27
TGTGCCAGCAGTTATGGATGGGTGGCGGGACAGGCACTTTACAATGAGCAGTTCTTC | CASSYGWVAGQALYNEQFF | TRBJ2-1 | few | TRBD1 | TRBV28
TGTGCCAGCAGCGTAGTTGGGAGCAATGAGCAGTTCTTC | CASSVVGSNEQFF | TRBJ2-1 | NA | NA | TRBV9
TGTGCCAGCAGCTTGGCTAGCGGGAGCCGGCTTGTCAATGAGCAGTTCTTC | CASSLASGSRLVNEQFF | TRBJ2-1 | once | TRBD2 | TRBV7-8
TGCAGCGTTGAATATCCAGGGGCGGCTAATGAAAAACTGTTTTTT | CSVEYPGAANEKLFF | TRBJ1-4 | NA | NA | TRBV29-1
TGTGCCAGCAGCCCCACTGTTTCGACCCAGTACTTC | CASSPTVSTQYF | TRBJ2-5 | few | NA | TRBV25-1
TGTGCCAGCAGCTCACAAAGAGGGGGACTGGGCTACGAGCAGTACTTC | CASSSQRGGLGYEQYF | TRBJ2-7 | few | NA | TRBV7-2
TGTGCCACCAGTGATTTTACAGGGGGAGAGCAGCATTTT | CATSDFTGGEQHF | TRBJ1-5 | NA | TRBD1 | TRBV24-1
TGTGCCAGCAGTTCCTGGGGTCGATCGACAGATACGCAGTATTTT | CASSSWGRSTDTQYF | TRBJ2-3 | NA | NA | TRBV6-6
TGCGCCAGCAGCGGGGGACAGGGGATTCATGAAAAACTGTTTTTT | CASSGGQGIHEKLFF | TRBJ1-4 | few | TRBD1 | TRBV5-1
TGCAGTGCTAACTCAGGAGCCCAAACGCAGTATTTT | CSANSGAQTQYF | TRBJ2-3 | NA | NA | TRBV20-1
TGCAGCGTTGAACAGGGGGTAAGGGCCCCAAGACCATATGGGCAGTATTTT | CSVEQGVRAPRPYGQYF | TRBJ2-3 | NA | TRBD1 | TRBV29-1
TGCAGTGCCCTGCTGGTGGAAAATTATAGCAATCAGCCCCAGCATTTT | CSALLVENYSNQPQHF | TRBJ1-5 | NA | NA | TRBV20-1
TGCAGTGCTAGCGACCGGGGGTCGGCTAATGAAAAACTGTTTTTT | CSASDRGSANEKLFF | TRBJ1-4 | NA | NA | TRBV20-1
TGTGCCAGCAGCCGAAATAGCGGGGGCCAAGAGACCCAGTACTTC | CASSRNSGGQETQYF | TRBJ2-5 | many | TRBD2 | TRBV11-1
TGCAGCGACCGGACAGGGATGGATTCAGATACGCAGTATTTT | CSDRTGMDSDTQYF | TRBJ2-3 | NA | TRBD1 | TRBV29-1
TGCGCCAGCAGCCAAGATAACAGGGAACCCTACGAGCAGTACTTC | CASSQDNREPYEQYF | TRBJ2-7 | NA | NA | TRBV4-3
TGTGCCAGCAGCTTCAGACTACCCTACAATGAGCAGTTCTTC | CASSFRLPYNEQFF | TRBJ2-1 | few | NA | TRBV7-2
TGCGCCAGCAGCCAAGATGGTCGTGGCGTAGGCACTGAAGCTTTCTTT | CASSQDGRGVGTEAFF | TRBJ1-1 | NA | NA | TRBV4-1
TGTGCCAGCACCGGGGGCGGGGTACCCCTCCACTTT | CASTGGGVPLHF | TRBJ1-6 | few | NA | TRBV2
TGCGCCAGCAGCTTGGCCTTTAATGAAAAACTGTTTTTT | CASSLAFNEKLFF | TRBJ1-4 | few | NA | TRBV5-1
TGTGCCAGCAGTTGGAAGACGGCGGCGGCTAATGAAAAACTGTTTTTT | CASSWKTAAANEKLFF | TRBJ1-4 | NA | NA | TRBV6-2/TRBV6-3
TGCAGTGCTAGACTCAGGGGGGGGAATTCACCCCTCCACTTT | CSARLRGGNSPLHF | TRBJ1-6 | NA | TRBD1 | TRBV20-1
TGCAGCGTGGACCAGGGACAGGGCACTGAAGCTTTCTTT | CSVDQGQGTEAFF | TRBJ1-1 | few | TRBD1 | TRBV29-1
TGTGCCAGCAGCTTAGCATTGTGGACTAGCGCCTACAATGAGCAGTTCTTC | CASSLALWTSAYNEQFF | TRBJ2-1 | few | TRBD2 | TRBV7-2
TGTGCCAGCAGCGTAAGGTCTGAGGCTGAAGCTTTCTTT | CASSVRSEAEAFF | TRBJ1-1 | once | NA | TRBV9
TGTGCCAGCAGTTTAGGACTTACTAATTCACCCCTCCACTTT | CASSLGLTNSPLHF | TRBJ1-6 | NA | NA | TRBV12-3/TRBV12-4
TGTGCCAGCAGTGACTCAAGGACAGCCGTAACTGGCTACACCTTC | CASSDSRTAVTGYTF | TRBJ1-2 | NA | NA | TRBV6-4
TGTGCCACCGAGAACAGGGCGCAAGAGACCCAGTACTTC | CATENRAQETQYF | TRBJ2-5 | NA | NA | TRBV3-1
TGTGCCAGCAGCCCCCCCTTTATAGGGGAGACAGATACGCAGTATTTT | CASSPPFIGETDTQYF | TRBJ2-3 | few | NA | TRBV7-2